Below are 11 T cell receptor beta chains sequenced from a single sample in a study of shared clonotypes between healthy human individuals. TCRdb's table, derived via immunoSEQ multiplex PCR, lists solely in-frame clones and lacks some. The repertoire holds 2.3 million or so clones, with about 92% as singletons. Sequenced: naive CD4+ T cells from PBMCs. Subset meaning: CD45RA+ positively selected. Receptors originate from a man aged 18 to 29 in good health. Some clones in this sample may be carry-over from other donors' samples.

This clone was seen a single time. This chain connects TRBV5-1 to TRBJ2-7, with D perhaps TRBD1 or TRBD2 (5 bases each). V shed 1 base and J shed 2 bases, with 13 bases lying between them. Germline V gives CDR1 SGHRS, CDR2 YFSETQ. CDR3 length equals 15 residues. CDR3 nucleotide sequence: TGCGCCAGCAGCTTGACGAGCGGACAAGCCTACGAGCAGTACTTC. Its translation: CASSLTSGQAYEQYF. Using reference TRBV5-1 and TRBJ2-7 for the parts outside the CDR3, the full variable domain is KAGVTQTPRYLIKTRGQQVTLSCSPISGHRSVSWYQQTPGQGLQFLFEYFSETQRNKGNFPGRFSGRQFSNSRSEMNVSTLELGDSALYLCASSLTSGQAYEQYFGPGTRLTVT.

This rearrangement joins TRBV7-6 to TRBJ2-1, with 10 bases lining up with TRBD1. The germline gives CDR1 SGHVS, CDR2 FNYEAQ. The CDR3 runs 16 residues. Germline trimming cut 1 base from V and 9 bases from J; bases unmatched to any gene: 9. CDR3: CASSLVRDRGIGEQFF. CDR3 DNA: TGTGCCAGCAGCTTAGTCAGGGACAGGGGAATAGGTGAGCAGTTCTTC.

The chain carries TRBV7-3 and TRBJ2-3, with 7 bases aligning to TRBD2. This CDR3 spans 13 amino acids. Germline trimming cut 5 bases from V and 6 bases from J; bases unmatched to any gene: 5. Germline V gene sequence: CDR1 SGHTA, CDR2 FQGTGA. The CDR3: CASSQNSGDTQYF. The CDR3 DNA is TGTGCCAGCAGCCAGAATAGCGGGGATACGCAGTATTTT.

The CDR3 DNA sequence: TGTGCCAGCAGTTTATTGGCGGGAGTGGGTGAGCAGTACTTC. This gives the protein CASSLLAGVGEQYF. The V call is TRBV27, the J call TRBJ2-7; the match to TRBD2 covers 7 bases. The CDR3 has 14 residues. CDR1 and CDR2 from the germline V gene are MNHEY and SMNVEV (reference sequence). J gave up 7 bases and V 1 base, and 7 bases lay outside the gene matches.

J is TRBJ2-1 and V is TRBV7-2; a weak D match, TRBD2 (5 bases). The CDR3 length is 16 residues. V was clipped by 5 bases and J by 1 base, with 15 bases between them. Germline V lookup: CDR1 SGHTA, CDR2 FQGNSA. CDR3 residues: CASSHRRGKSYNEQFF. CDR3 bases: TGTGCCAGCAGCCATCGCCGAGGGAAGTCCTACAATGAGCAGTTCTTC.

The DNA for the CDR3 is TGCGCCAGCAGCCACCGGGCCAGGGGAAACACCGGGGAGCTGTTTTTT. Translated, it gives CASSHRARGNTGELFF. The chain carries TRBV4-3 and TRBJ2-2, with D possibly TRBD1 on 6 matching bases. The germline V and J ends were trimmed by 3 bases and 2 bases, with 13 bases remaining between them. The CDR3 length is 16 residues. The V gene's germline CDR1 is LGHNA and CDR2 YSLEER.

The J gene is TRBJ1-2, the V gene TRBV4-3; the D is unclear. There are 16 residues in the CDR3. The germline V and J ends were trimmed by 0 bases and 4 bases, with 15 bases remaining between them. Per germline, CDR1 LGHNA and CDR2 YSLEER. The CDR3 DNA is TGCGCCAGCAGCCAAGATTATGGCGGGCATCTCTATGGCTACACCTTC. It specifies CASSQDYGGHLYGYTF.

The rearrangement uses TRBV7-9 and TRBJ1-1, with D unresolved. Trimming left V 1 base short and J 11 bases short, with 14 bases between. CDR3 length: 13 amino acids. CDR1 SEHNR and CDR2 FQNEAQ come from the germline V gene (reference sequence). The CDR3 DNA reads TGTGCCAGCAGCTTAGAGGTAGGGCAGATGGCTTTCTTT. It translates to CASSLEVGQMAFF.

This chain connects TRBV4-3 to TRBJ2-7, with TRBD2 as a possible D gene (6 bases). The CDR3 is made up of 16 amino acids. Between the trimmed V and J ends, which lost 0 bases and 6 bases, there was a span of 18 bases. Germline CDR1 LGHNA, CDR2 YSLEER. CDR3 nucleotides: TGCGCCAGCAGCCAAGACGGAGGGCAGTGGGGCGGCGAGCAGTACTTC. Translated, it gives CASSQDGGQWGGEQYF.

The chain recombines TRBV19 with TRBJ2-7; possible D gene TRBD2, 6 bases. The ends were cut back, 3 bases at V and 0 bases at J, with 15 bases in the middle. This CDR3 spans 16 amino acids. Germline V CDR1 and CDR2: LNHDA, SQIVND (reference sequence). The CDR3 region is CASSITSAGYSYEQYF. The DNA for the CDR3 is TGTGCCAGTAGTATTACTTCGGCGGGGTACTCCTACGAGCAGTACTTC. Looking up the rest from reference TRBV19 and TRBJ2-7 gives the full variable domain: DGGITQSPKYLFRKEGQNVTLSCEQNLNHDAMYWYRQDPGQGLRLIYYSQIVNDFQKGDIAEGYSVSREKKESFPLTVTSAQKNPTAFYLCASSITSAGYSYEQYFGPGTRLTVT.

The J gene is TRBJ2-2, the V gene TRBV4-3, with 7 nucleotides matching TRBD1. From germline, CDR1 is LGHNA and CDR2 YSLEER. V shed 1 base, J shed 6 bases, and the junction held 8 bases outside the gene matches. This CDR3 spans 16 amino acids. The CDR3 DNA follows: TGCGCCAGCAGCCAAGGTCACACAGGGGCGTCCGGGGAGCTGTTTTTT. Amino acid sequence: CASSQGHTGASGELFF.